This T cell receptor (beta chain) was documented in a study of CD8 T cells in ankylosing spondylitis. Points from the study as a whole: Roughly eight highly homologous variants made up a TCR beta motif that seemed to typify ankylosing spondylitis blood. Reportedly, matched ankylosing spondylitis synovial fluid was significantly enriched for disease-linked clones.

As to this clonotype: Its cognate antigen is unknown.

Making the TCR beta libraries involved quantitative 5'-RACE with molecular barcodes. TCRdb re-called the 5' RACE reads with MiXCR, one entry per CDR3 protein. The sample holds over 150,000 distinct CDR3 sequences, around 13% seen once. The CDR3 length is 14 residues. With 4 bases clipped from V and 6 bases from J, the junction kept 6 bases outside the gene matches. Germline V gene sequence: CDR1 SGHRS, CDR2 YFSETQ. The rearrangement joins TRBV5-1 to TRBJ2-1; TRBD1 agrees at 8 bases. The clonotype originates from a male donor with ankylosing spondylitis or in good health (not recorded which). Sequencing used blood, either unsorted or a sorted T cell fraction (not recorded which). The CDR3 here is CASSLEDRVNEQFF. The CDR3 DNA is TGCGCCAGCAGCCTTGAGGACAGGGTCAATGAGCAGTTCTTC.